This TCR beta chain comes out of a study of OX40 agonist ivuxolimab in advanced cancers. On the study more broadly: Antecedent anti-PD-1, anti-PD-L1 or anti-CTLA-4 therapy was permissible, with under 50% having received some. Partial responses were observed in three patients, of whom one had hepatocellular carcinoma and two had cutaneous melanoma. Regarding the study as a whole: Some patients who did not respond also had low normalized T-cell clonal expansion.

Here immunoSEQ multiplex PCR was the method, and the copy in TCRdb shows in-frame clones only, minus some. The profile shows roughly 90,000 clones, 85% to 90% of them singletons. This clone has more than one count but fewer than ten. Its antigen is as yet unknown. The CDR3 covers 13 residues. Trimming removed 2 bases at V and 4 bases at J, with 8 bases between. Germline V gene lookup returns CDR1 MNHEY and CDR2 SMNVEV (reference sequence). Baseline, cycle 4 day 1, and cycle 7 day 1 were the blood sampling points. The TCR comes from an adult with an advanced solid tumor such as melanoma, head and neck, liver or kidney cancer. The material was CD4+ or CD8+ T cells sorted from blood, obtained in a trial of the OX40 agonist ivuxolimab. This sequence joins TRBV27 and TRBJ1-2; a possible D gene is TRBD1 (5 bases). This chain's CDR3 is CASSLRGAYGYTF. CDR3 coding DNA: TGTGCCAGCAGTTTACGCGGGGCCTATGGCTACACCTTC.